The sequence of this T cell receptor (beta chain) was determined in a study of human T cells and chemical hapten exposure. In the study overall: Patients got weekly scalp diphenylcyclopropenone doses over the approximately 25-week study. The patient population, which was mostly female, had alopecia areata, totalis or universalis.

TCRdb passed the RACE reads through MiXCR, listing each CDR3 protein once. The data hold approximately 370,000 distinct CDR3 sequences, with over 5% observed a single time. This sample's time point: pre-sensitization, week 0. Treatment meaning: therapeutic diphenylcyclopropenone sensitization with weekly scalp DPC. Study findings and constraints: TCRs above 1 in 1000 frequency stayed constant with DPC sensitization.

This clonotype was counted many times. Its antigen remains unidentified. This CDR3 has 16 amino acids. V lost 0 bases and J 0 bases, leaving 12 bases between the germline ends. The germline V gene encodes CDR1 SGHRS and CDR2 YFSETQ. The source material was whole blood, sampled in connection with sensitization to the hapten diphenylcyclopropenone (DPC). The chain is built from TRBV5-1 and TRBJ1-1; no firm D call. The sequence derives from a woman in her late teens or twenties with alopecia areata. Some clones in this sample may be carry-over from other donors' samples. In nucleotides, the CDR3 is TGCGCCAGCAGCTTGGTATCGGGCCGGCTGAACACTGAAGCTTTCTTT. Protein: CASSLVSGRLNTEAFF.